Reported below is one TCR beta chain. The antigen is unknown. The source of the sample is a study of shared clonotypes between healthy human individuals. General study findings and limits: Clonotype sharing among donors likely depends on sequencing depth. Donor scarcity curtailed the genetic and exposure-history diversity represented herein.

Germline CDR1 and CDR2: SGHRS and YFSETQ. With V trimmed by 4 bases and J by 6 bases, 4 bases remained unmatched. The CDR3 contains 14 residues. Assay used: immunoSEQ multiplex PCR; TCRdb lists only in-frame clones, some missing. The repertoire has more than 450,000 clones, 70% to 80% of them found once; the top ten carry roughly 13%. The clonotype was recovered from a woman in her forties in good health. Some clones in this sample may be carry-over from other donors' samples. The chain has TRBV5-1 and TRBJ2-4, with 10 nucleotides matching TRBD1. The sample was PBMCs. In DNA form, the CDR3 reads TGCGCCAGCAGCCCGGACAGGGGGTTAAACATTCAGTACTTC. It translates to CASSPDRGLNIQYF. Full variable domain (rest looked up from reference TRBV5-1 and TRBJ2-4): KAGVTQTPRYLIKTRGQQVTLSCSPISGHRSVSWYQQTPGQGLQFLFEYFSETQRNKGNFPGRFSGRQFSNSRSEMNVSTLELGDSALYLCASSPDRGLNIQYFGAGTRLSVL.